Listed here is a single TCR beta chain. This clonotype has a count of ten or more. Which antigen it targets is not known. No base qualities exist here, and no much larger clone lies one base off it. The data were taken from a study of Graves' ophthalmopathy and Graves' hyperthyroidism (dated by TCRdb to the late 2010s). Regarding the study in general: Peripheral blood was collected before any treatment was given, at the time of initial diagnosis. The study used TCR beta repertoire signatures to distinguish Graves' ophthalmopathy from Graves' hyperthyroidism and to predict progression to ophthalmopathy. In total, 135 blood samples were TCR-sequenced: approximately 42 ophthalmopathy, 80 or so hyperthyroidism and about 17 hyperthyroidism-to-ophthalmopathy patients. To explore V-J signatures that separate ophthalmopathy from hyperthyroidism, a discovery set of around 97 patients was enrolled, consisting of about 45 with ophthalmopathy and roughly 57 with stable hyperthyroidism. An independent validation cohort comprised fewer than 20 hyperthyroidism patients and over 15 patients who later progressed from hyperthyroidism to ophthalmopathy. In roughly six hyperthyroidism patients, T-cell repertoires of thyroid tissue and blood were compared. After sampling, hyperthyroidism patients received methimazole starting at 30 mg daily, and ophthalmopathy patients received high-dose intravenous methylprednisolone. For training and testing, the 100 or so patients in the discovery cohort were randomly divided in a 7:3 ratio.

Study-wide conclusions, independent of this receptor: In validation, the model predicted ophthalmopathy progression with about 71% sensitivity and roughly 72% specificity; approximately 12 predicted patients were CT-confirmed with GO in a median of approximately 6.5 months. No statistical method was used to predetermine the sample size, and group allocation was not hidden from the investigators. Most expanded thyroid clonotypes with a frequency above 0.001 also appeared in blood, which suggests that blood repertoires may reflect the immune response in the thyroid. In cross-validation, the 13-signature model distinguished ophthalmopathy from stable hyperthyroidism with less than 90% sensitivity and approximately 81% specificity, while in the test set the corresponding values were about 80% and 75%.

For repertoire sequencing, TCR beta CDR3 regions were amplified from RNA transcripts. A first-round RT-PCR used HTBI primers with the Qiagen OneStep RT-PCR kit, followed by a second-round multiplex PCR, size selection and purification. Libraries were sequenced on an Illumina HiSeq2000 using paired-end 100 bp reads. As for the authors' bioinformatics: SOAPnuke was used to process the reads, throwing out any read that had adapters, had uncalled bases, had a mean Phred below 15, or lacked an exact constant-primer or identifier match. COPE v1.2.5 was used to merge the high-quality paired reads. Each unique nucleotide sequence was defined as a clonotype, and clonotypes were aligned to IMGT TRB V, D and J references with MiTCR v1.1. Analysis was restricted to V-J combinations with a frequency above 0.0001, which covered about 99% of repertoires. A TCR clonal expansion and chaos score per V-J combination was defined as the ratio of F50 clonal expansion to chaos observed in the TCRdist matrix. Welch's t-statistics and random forest were used to reduce the features to 10 to 15 V-J combinations, which were then used as input to a naive Bayes classifier. Thyroid-blood repertoire similarity was quantified with the Morisita-Horn index. The public reads were quality trimmed at Q25 with fastp and then assembled into clones with MiXCR by TCRdb, keeping productive beta chains. Each CDR3 protein appears once, grouped with its most common genes and DNA. Clone size and V and J calls follow TCRdb, not the original study. Recorded for this sample are roughly 420,000 distinct CDR3 sequences; under 25% of them occurred a single time. The ten largest make up around 3.2% of the sample.

Stable hyperthyroidism was defined as no progression to ophthalmopathy within 18 months of follow-up. The hyperthyroidism patients were 18 to 65 years old and newly diagnosed, with a disease duration of less than 2 months. Patients with other autoimmune diseases, uncontrolled infections, pregnancy or lactation were excluded from the study. Diagnosis relied on clinical symptoms, serum thyroxine, TRAb, thyroid ultrasound and orbital computed tomography. Ficoll-Paque density gradient centrifugation was used to isolate PBMCs from 9.5 to 10 ml of fresh peripheral blood. Total RNA was extracted using Trizol reagent, and RNA quality was checked on an Agilent 2100 Bioanalyzer. There are 13 amino acids in the CDR3, from cysteine to phenylalanine inclusive. The entry retains the CDR3 DNA only, 39 bases that are in frame from base 1. Taken from the germline V gene, the CDR1 and CDR2 loops are SGHTA and FQGNSA. V is clipped by 4 bases and J by 5 bases, and the sequence between their germline boundaries is 11 bases long.

The rearrangement combines TRBV7-2 with TRBJ2-5; the D gene is perhaps TRBD1, from 5 matching bases. The origin of this receptor is a young woman with stable Graves' hyperthyroidism. Donor details come from another sample of the same person, matched by shared clones. Input material: peripheral blood. The CDR3 reads CASSYDSSETQYF. Read as DNA, the sequence is TGTGCCAGCAGCTACGACAGTTCCGAGACCCAGTACTTC.